This is a list of T cell receptor beta chains from one sample in a study of T-cell memory formation after mild COVID-19. TCRdb passed the 5' RACE reads through MiXCR, listing each CDR3 protein once. The data contain some 40,000 distinct CDR3 sequences, under 7.5% of them singletons. Material: PBMCs or a T cell subset sorted from them (not recorded which). The receptors were gathered from a man aged 18 to 30 who had mild COVID-19 (a few samples of this study predate the infection). Cell type and time point are not known. The CDR3 runs from the conserved cysteine through the conserved F or W. The D gene is left open where the match is weak. Some rows have no size entry. The others give once, few or many, or a class for an expanded clone.

abundance	d_gene	v_gene	j_gene	CDR3nt	CDR3aa
once	-	TRBV20-1	TRBJ1-1	TGCAGTCTGACAGTCCCAGGGGACACTGAAGCTTTCTTT	CSLTVPGDTEAFF
-	-	TRBV5-5	TRBJ1-5	TGTGCCAGCAGCGGGCCAGGGACGGAACAGCCCCAGCATTTT	CASSGPGTEQPQHF
-	TRBD1	TRBV7-2	TRBJ1-2	TGTGCCAGCAGCTTCGGGAGCAGGGGGTACTGTGGCTACACCTTC	CASSFGSRGYCGYTF
few	-	TRBV7-3	TRBJ2-2	TGTGCCAGCAGCTTAGCTACTTACGCCACCGGGGAGCTGTTTTTT	CASSLATYATGELFF
-	-	TRBV12-3/TRBV12-4	TRBJ1-5	TGTGCCAGCCAGGGGACGGCTTATCAGCCCCAGCATTTT	CASQGTAYQPQHF
many	TRBD1	TRBV9	TRBJ2-1	TGTGCCAGCCGTAGCCCAGGGGGCAATGAGCAGTTCTTC	CASRSPGGNEQFF
few	TRBD1	TRBV12-3/TRBV12-4	TRBJ1-2	TGTGCCAGCAGTTTTACAGGGGGAGATGGCTACACCTTC	CASSFTGGDGYTF
few	-	TRBV28	TRBJ1-4	TGTGCCAGCAGGACGACGGGAGCAACTAATGAAAAACTGTTTTTT	CASRTTGATNEKLFF
many	TRBD2	TRBV6-2/TRBV6-3	TRBJ2-3	TGTGCCAGCAGTCCCGGGACTAAAACAGATACGCAGTATTTT	CASSPGTKTDTQYF
few	-	TRBV2	TRBJ1-5	TGTGCCAGCAGAGACCCTGGACGGGCAAATCAGCCCCAGCATTTT	CASRDPGRANQPQHF
-	TRBD1	TRBV18	TRBJ1-2	TGTGCCAGCTCACCGACGCCGGGACAGGGGGCAATGAACTATGGCTACACCTTC	CASSPTPGQGAMNYGYTF
-	TRBD1	TRBV6-2/TRBV6-3	TRBJ1-2	TGTGCCAGCAGTTACAGACGGGGACAGGGATCGCGTGGCTACACCTTC	CASSYRRGQGSRGYTF
-	TRBD2	TRBV5-1	TRBJ2-3	TGCGCCAGCAGCTCTTTAGGTACTAGCGGGGGGGCAGATACGCAGTATTTT	CASSSLGTSGGADTQYF
many	-	TRBV12-3/TRBV12-4	TRBJ1-5	TGTGCCAGCAGTTTAGGCCGTCAGTACAATCAGCCCCAGCATTTT	CASSLGRQYNQPQHF
few	TRBD1	TRBV5-1	TRBJ2-7	TGCGCCAGCAGCTTGGTAGCAGGGGGCGTCTCCTACGAGCAGTACTTC	CASSLVAGGVSYEQYF
few	TRBD1	TRBV24-1	TRBJ2-5	TGTGCCACCTCCGGGACAGGGGGTTCGGAGACCCAGTACTTC	CATSGTGGSETQYF
-	-	TRBV20-1	TRBJ1-2	TGCAGTGCATCCGGGGGGGTCTATGGCTACACCTTC	CSASGGVYGYTF
-	TRBD1	TRBV11-2	TRBJ1-6	TGTGCCAGCAGCCGACGGACAGGGGCGGACTCACCCCTCCACTTT	CASSRRTGADSPLHF
-	-	TRBV12-3/TRBV12-4	TRBJ2-1	TGTGCCAGCGTGAGGGCCATGCGAAATGAGCAGTTCTTC	CASVRAMRNEQFF
-	-	TRBV12-3/TRBV12-4	TRBJ2-3	TGTGCCAGCAGTTTAGGGGGGGGCGACCACCTCGGGCAGTATTTT	CASSLGGGDHLGQYF
many	TRBD2	TRBV4-1	TRBJ2-5	TGCGCCAGCAGCCAAGGGCTAGCGGGGGGGCCAAGGCAAGAGACCCAGTACTTC	CASSQGLAGGPRQETQYF
many	-	TRBV5-1	TRBJ2-1	TGCGCCAGCAGCAGACCAGGCTACAATGAGCAGTTCTTC	CASSRPGYNEQFF
few	-	TRBV7-2	TRBJ2-3	TGTGCCAGCAGCTTATTTGTCGTTGGGGGAGATACGCAGTATTTT	CASSLFVVGGDTQYF
few	-	TRBV7-2	TRBJ1-1	TGTGCCAGCAGCGTCGCCGGGATATTGAACACTGAAGCTTTCTTT	CASSVAGILNTEAFF
many	-	TRBV7-8	TRBJ1-1	TGTGCCAGCAGCTTGGACCCCATGGGTACTGAAGCTTTCTTT	CASSLDPMGTEAFF
few	-	TRBV15	TRBJ2-1	TGTGCCACCAGCCCTCGTGCTAGCCCCGACAATGAGCAGTTCTTC	CATSPRASPDNEQFF
few	-	TRBV20-1	TRBJ2-3	TGCAGTCTCACAGATACGCAGTATTTT	CSLTDTQYF
few	-	TRBV11-2	TRBJ2-2	TGTGCCAGCAGCTTAGCCCTTGGCGGCGGCACCGGGGAGCTGTTTTTT	CASSLALGGGTGELFF
many	-	TRBV5-1	TRBJ1-1	TGCGCCAGCAGCTTGGAGCCGACAGGGAACACTGAAGCTTTCTTT	CASSLEPTGNTEAFF
many	-	TRBV10-3	TRBJ2-7	TGTGCCATCAGAGGGGGGGACAGCTACGAGCAGTACTTC	CAIRGGDSYEQYF
many	-	TRBV4-3	TRBJ2-2	TGCGCCAGCAGCCAAGATCCAACGAACACCGGGGAGCTGTTTTTT	CASSQDPTNTGELFF
-	-	TRBV4-3	TRBJ2-2	TGCGCCAGCAGCCAAGATGTAGGCGGTTTTGGGGAGCTGTTTTTT	CASSQDVGGFGELFF
-	-	TRBV20-1	TRBJ1-2	TGCAGTGTTAGGCATTCAGACGGAGACTATGGCTACACCTTC	CSVRHSDGDYGYTF
few	TRBD2	TRBV27	TRBJ2-2	TGTGCCAGCAGTTTTAGCGGGGGCTCTCCCGGGGAGCTGTTTTTT	CASSFSGGSPGELFF
few	-	TRBV5-1	TRBJ2-5	TGCGCCAGCAGCTTGGCGCTTGGGGAGACCCAGTACTTC	CASSLALGETQYF
-	-	TRBV28	TRBJ1-5	TGTGCCAGCAGTTTATGGGACATTAGCAATCAGCCCCAGCATTTT	CASSLWDISNQPQHF
few	TRBD2	TRBV20-1	TRBJ2-1	TGCAGTGCTAGAGATGGAGCGGGGGGTGCTTACAATGAGCAGTTCTTC	CSARDGAGGAYNEQFF
many	-	TRBV4-3	TRBJ1-4	TGCGCCAGCAGCCAAGAGGGGGAAAAACTGTTTTTT	CASSQEGEKLFF
few	-	TRBV5-1	TRBJ2-3	TGCGCCAGCAGCTTGGACTTCTTCACAGATACGCAGTATTTT	CASSLDFFTDTQYF
-	-	TRBV6-5	TRBJ1-1	TGTGCCAGCAGTTCAACGGGTGGTGACACTGAAGCTTTCTTT	CASSSTGGDTEAFF
few	-	TRBV7-2	TRBJ1-1	TGTGCCAGCGGAAGGGCGAACACTGAAGCTTTCTTT	CASGRANTEAFF
-	-	TRBV4-1	TRBJ1-2	TGCGCCAGCAGTCACGGGGGGGCAAGCTATGGCTACACCTTC	CASSHGGASYGYTF
-	-	TRBV28	TRBJ2-5	TGTGCCAGCAGTTACGCTCAAGAGACCCAGTACTTC	CASSYAQETQYF
many	-	TRBV29-1	TRBJ1-1	TGCAGCGTTGAAGATGGCGTGAACACTGAAGCTTTCTTT	CSVEDGVNTEAFF